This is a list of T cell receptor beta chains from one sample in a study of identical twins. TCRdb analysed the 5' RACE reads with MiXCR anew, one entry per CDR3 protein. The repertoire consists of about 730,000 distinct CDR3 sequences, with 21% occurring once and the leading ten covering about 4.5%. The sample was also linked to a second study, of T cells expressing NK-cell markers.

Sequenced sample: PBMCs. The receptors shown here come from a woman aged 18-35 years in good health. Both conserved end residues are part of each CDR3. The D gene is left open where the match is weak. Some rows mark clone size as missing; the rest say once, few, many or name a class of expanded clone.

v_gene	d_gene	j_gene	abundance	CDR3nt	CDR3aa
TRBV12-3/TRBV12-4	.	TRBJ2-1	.	TGTGCCAGCAGTTTAGCGCAGAGGCAGCAGTTCTTC	CASSLAQRQQFF
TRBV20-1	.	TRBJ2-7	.	TGCAGTGCTAGGGTTTTGTGGGGGGCAGGCTACGAGCAGTACTTC	CSARVLWGAGYEQYF
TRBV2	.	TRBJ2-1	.	TGTGCCAGCAGTGAAGCGCTTCCGGCTAACAATGAGCAGTTCTTC	CASSEALPANNEQFF
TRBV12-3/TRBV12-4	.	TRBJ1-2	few	TGTGCCAGCAGTGCGTTCAGACCTCTCGAAGGCTACACCTTC	CASSAFRPLEGYTF
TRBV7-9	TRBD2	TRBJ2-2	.	TGTGCCAGCAGCTTTGGGGCACTAGCGGGGAACACCGGGGAGCTGTTTTTT	CASSFGALAGNTGELFF
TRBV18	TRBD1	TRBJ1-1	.	TGTGCCAGCTCACCTGGACAGGGGAGGGGTGAAGCTTTCTTT	CASSPGQGRGEAFF
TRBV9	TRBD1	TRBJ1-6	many	TGTGCCAGCAGCCCTCACACAGGGGGCTATAATTCACCCCTCCACTTT	CASSPHTGGYNSPLHF
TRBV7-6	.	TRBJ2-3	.	TGTGCCAGCAGCTTATCCCGATTAGATACGCAGTATTTT	CASSLSRLDTQYF
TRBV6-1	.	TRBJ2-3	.	TGTGCCAGCAACATAGGCAGCACAGATACGCAGTATTTT	CASNIGSTDTQYF
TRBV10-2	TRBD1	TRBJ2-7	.	TGCGCCAGCACCGTGGACAGGGGGCAAGACGAGCAGTACTTC	CASTVDRGQDEQYF
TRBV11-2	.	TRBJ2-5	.	TGTGCCAGCAGCAGGACCAGGGTTGGGGAGACCCAGTACTTC	CASSRTRVGETQYF
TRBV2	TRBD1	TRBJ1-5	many	TGTGCCAGCAGCGCGACAGGGGAGGTCCAGCCCCAGCATTTT	CASSATGEVQPQHF
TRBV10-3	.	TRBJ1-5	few	TGTGCCATCAGTGGGGTAGGTGGCAATCAGCCCCAGCATTTT	CAISGVGGNQPQHF
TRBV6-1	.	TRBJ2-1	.	TGTGCCAGCAAAATGGGGGGCGTCCACAATGAGCAGTTCTTC	CASKMGGVHNEQFF
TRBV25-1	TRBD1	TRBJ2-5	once	TGTGCCAGCAGAACGGGACAGGGGGCGTGGGAGACCCAGTACTTC	CASRTGQGAWETQYF
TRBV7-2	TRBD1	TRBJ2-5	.	TGTGCCAGCACCTCAGGACAGGGGGAACAAGAGACCCAGTACTTC	CASTSGQGEQETQYF
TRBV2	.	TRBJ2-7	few	TGTGCCAGCAGTGAATGGGTCCACGAGCAGTACTTC	CASSEWVHEQYF
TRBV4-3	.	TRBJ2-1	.	TGCGCCAGCAGCCAAGATTTGTTCAATGAGCAGTTCTTC	CASSQDLFNEQFF
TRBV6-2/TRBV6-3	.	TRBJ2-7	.	TGTGCCAGCAGTTACTCGATCGCGGGAAAGTACGAGCAGTACTTC	CASSYSIAGKYEQYF
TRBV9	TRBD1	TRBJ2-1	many	TGTGCCAGCAGCGGGACAGGGCAATCTTACAATGAGCAGTTCTTC	CASSGTGQSYNEQFF
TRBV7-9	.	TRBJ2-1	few	TGTGCCAGCAGCTTAGCGGGGCCGCCGGGTGAGCAGTTCTTC	CASSLAGPPGEQFF
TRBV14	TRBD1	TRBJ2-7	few	TGTGCCAGCAGCCAAGCCAGGGGGCTGTACGAGCAGTACTTC	CASSQARGLYEQYF
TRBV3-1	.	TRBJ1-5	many	TGTGCCAGCAGCAAAGGGGGTCAGCCCCAGCATTTT	CASSKGGQPQHF
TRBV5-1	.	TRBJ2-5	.	TGCGCCAGCAGCTTGGGTGGACTGCAGAGACAAGAGACCCAGTACTTC	CASSLGGLQRQETQYF
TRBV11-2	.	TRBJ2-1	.	TGTGCCAGCAGCTTAGAGCGGACATTGAACAATGAGCAGTTCTTC	CASSLERTLNNEQFF
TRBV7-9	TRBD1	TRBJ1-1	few	TGTGCCAGCAGCTTAGAAGGAGGGGGCGAAGCTTTCTTT	CASSLEGGGEAFF
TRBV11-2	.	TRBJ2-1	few	TGTGCCAGCAGTTTACAACCCGGGACCAATGAGCAGTTCTTC	CASSLQPGTNEQFF
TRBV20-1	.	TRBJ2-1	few	TGCAGTGGAGGGCCCGGCTACAATGAGCAGTTCTTC	CSGGPGYNEQFF
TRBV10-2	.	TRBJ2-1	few	TGCGCCAGCAGTGAGAGTAGGGACTCCCCCTACAATGAGCAGTTCTTC	CASSESRDSPYNEQFF
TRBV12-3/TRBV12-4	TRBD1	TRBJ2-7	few	TGTGCCAGCAGTTTGGGGACAGGGATGGACTACGAGCAGTACTTC	CASSLGTGMDYEQYF
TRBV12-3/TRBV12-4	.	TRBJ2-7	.	TGTGCCAGCAGTTCCAGGACAGACTCCTACGAGCAGTACTTC	CASSSRTDSYEQYF
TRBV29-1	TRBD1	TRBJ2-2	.	TGCAGCGTTCTGGGACAGGGGGTCGGGGAGCTGTTTTTT	CSVLGQGVGELFF
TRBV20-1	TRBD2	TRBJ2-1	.	TGCAGTGCTTTTACCGGGAGGTCCTACAATGAGCAGTTCTTC	CSAFTGRSYNEQFF
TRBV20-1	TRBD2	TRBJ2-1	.	TGCAGTGCTAGAGATCCCCGGACTAGCGGGAGGAATGAGCAGTTCTTC	CSARDPRTSGRNEQFF
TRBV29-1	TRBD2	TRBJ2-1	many	TGCAGCAAGGCCGCGGGAGCGAGAAATGAGCAGTTCTTC	CSKAAGARNEQFF
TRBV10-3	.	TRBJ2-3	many	TGTGCCATCAGTGGTCCACCGGGGGATACGCAGTATTTT	CAISGPPGDTQYF
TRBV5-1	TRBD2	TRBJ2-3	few	TGCGCCAGCAGCTTGGAGGGACTAGCGGCCGGCACAGATACGCAGTATTTT	CASSLEGLAAGTDTQYF
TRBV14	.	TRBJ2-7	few	TGTGCCAGCAGCCAAGATCGTTTGGGAGTAGACTACGAGCAGTACTTC	CASSQDRLGVDYEQYF
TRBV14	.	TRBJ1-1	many	TGTGCCAGCAGTGAGGGGAACACTGAAGCTTTCTTT	CASSEGNTEAFF
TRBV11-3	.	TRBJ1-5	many	TGTGCCAGCAGCGTCACGTGGGGACAGCCCCAGCATTTT	CASSVTWGQPQHF
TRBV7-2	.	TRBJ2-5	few	TGTGCCAGCAGCTTAGTGGGGCTCCAAGAGACCCAGTACTTC	CASSLVGLQETQYF
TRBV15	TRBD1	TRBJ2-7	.	TGTGCCACCAGCAGGAGACAGGGGGCTTCTGGGGAGCAGTACTTC	CATSRRQGASGEQYF
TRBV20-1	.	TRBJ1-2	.	TGCAGTGCCGGCTATGGCTACACCTTC	CSAGYGYTF
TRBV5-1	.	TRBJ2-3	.	TGCGCCAGCAGCTTGGAATGGGGGAGCACAGATACGCAGTATTTT	CASSLEWGSTDTQYF
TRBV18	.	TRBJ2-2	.	TGTGCCAGCTCACCATGGGCAGCCCTGCCGAACACCGGGGAGCTGTTTTTT	CASSPWAALPNTGELFF
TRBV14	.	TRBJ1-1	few	TGTGCCAGCAGCCATTGGTCACAACTGACTCATGAAGCTTTCTTT	CASSHWSQLTHEAFF
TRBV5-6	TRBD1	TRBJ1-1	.	TGTGCCAGCAGCCTGACAGGGCAAGTAACTGAAGCTTTCTTT	CASSLTGQVTEAFF
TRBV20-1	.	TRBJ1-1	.	TGCAGTGCGAGTGGGGGGCGGGTTTCGAACACTGAAGCTTTCTTT	CSASGGRVSNTEAFF
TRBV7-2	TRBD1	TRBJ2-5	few	TGTGCCAGCAGCTTAGGGCACAGGGGAGAGACCCAGTACTTC	CASSLGHRGETQYF
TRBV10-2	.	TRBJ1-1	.	TGCGCCAGCAGCGGTGAGGTACGGACAAAAGCTTTCTTT	CASSGEVRTKAFF
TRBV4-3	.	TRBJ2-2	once	TGCGCCAGCAGCCAAGGGGCCCTTCGGGAGATGGGCACCGGGGAGCTGTTTTTT	CASSQGALREMGTGELFF
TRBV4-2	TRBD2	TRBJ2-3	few	TGTGCCAGCAGCCAAGACCCTAATAGCGGGAGAACAGATACGCAGTATTTT	CASSQDPNSGRTDTQYF
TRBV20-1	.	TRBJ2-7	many	TGCAGTGCTAGAGAGATGGCCAGGGTCCACGAGCAGTACTTC	CSAREMARVHEQYF